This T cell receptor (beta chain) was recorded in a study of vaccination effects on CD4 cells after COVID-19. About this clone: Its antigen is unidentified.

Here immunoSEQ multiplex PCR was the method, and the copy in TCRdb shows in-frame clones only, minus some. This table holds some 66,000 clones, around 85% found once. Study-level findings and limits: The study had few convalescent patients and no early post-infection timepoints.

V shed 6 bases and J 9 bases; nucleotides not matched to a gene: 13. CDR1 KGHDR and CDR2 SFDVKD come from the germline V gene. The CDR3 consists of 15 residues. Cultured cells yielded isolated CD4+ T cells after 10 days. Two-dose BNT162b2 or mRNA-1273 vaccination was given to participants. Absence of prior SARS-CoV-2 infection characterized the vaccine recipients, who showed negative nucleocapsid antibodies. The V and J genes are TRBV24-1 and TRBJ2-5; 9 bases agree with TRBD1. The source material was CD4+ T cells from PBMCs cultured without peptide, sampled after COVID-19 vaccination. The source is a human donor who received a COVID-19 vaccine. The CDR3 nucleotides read TGTGCCACCAGTCCCGGGACAGGGCTAAGAGGGGCCCAGTACTTC. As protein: CATSPGTGLRGAQYF.